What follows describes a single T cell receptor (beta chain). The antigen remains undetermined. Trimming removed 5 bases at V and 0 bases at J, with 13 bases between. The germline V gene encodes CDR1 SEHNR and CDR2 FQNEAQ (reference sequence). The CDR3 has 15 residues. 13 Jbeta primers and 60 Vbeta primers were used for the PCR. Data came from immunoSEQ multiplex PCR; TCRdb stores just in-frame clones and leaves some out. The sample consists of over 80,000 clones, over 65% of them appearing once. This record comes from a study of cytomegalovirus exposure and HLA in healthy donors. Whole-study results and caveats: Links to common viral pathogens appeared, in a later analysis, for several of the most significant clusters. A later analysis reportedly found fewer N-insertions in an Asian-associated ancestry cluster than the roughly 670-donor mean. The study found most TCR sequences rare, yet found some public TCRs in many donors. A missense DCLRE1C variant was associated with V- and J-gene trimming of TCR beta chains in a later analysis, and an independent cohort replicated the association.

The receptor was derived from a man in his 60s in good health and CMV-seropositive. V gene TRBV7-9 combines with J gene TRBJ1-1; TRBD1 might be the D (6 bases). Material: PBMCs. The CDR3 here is CASSHLTGLNTEAFF. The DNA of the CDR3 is TGTGCCAGCAGCCATTTGACAGGCTTGAACACTGAAGCTTTCTTT.